This is a list of T cell receptor beta chains from one sample in a study of blood T cell repertoires in COVID-19. The assay was immunoSEQ multiplex PCR, and TCRdb's table has in-frame clones only and misses some. Here the sample spans more than 70,000 clones, 90% to 95% being singletons. Sequencing input: peripheral blood. These receptors were collected from a woman between 45 and 60 years old in a cohort sampled during active COVID-19. CDR3s include the opening cysteine and the closing phenylalanine or tryptophan. Each record gives: J gene, clone size, D gene, V gene, CDR3 protein, CDR3 DNA. The D gene is left open where the match is weak. The listing skips clone size in some rows; elsewhere it reads once, few, many or a size class.

>TRBJ2-1|.|TRBD1|TRBV10-1
CASSLPGQGMNEQFF
TGCGCCAGCAGCCTTCCGGGACAGGGGATGAATGAGCAGTTCTTC
>TRBJ2-2|.|TRBD2|TRBV7-9
CASTRLAESTGELFF
TGTGCCAGCACCCGACTAGCGGAATCGACCGGGGAGCTGTTTTTT
>TRBJ1-3|.|TRBD1|TRBV19
CATHSRDRDFSGNTIYF
TGTGCCACACACAGCCGGGACAGGGATTTCTCTGGAAACACCATATATTTT
>TRBJ1-1|.|.|TRBV9
CASSVTPNPVATAKNTEAFF
TGTGCCAGCAGCGTAACCCCAAACCCAGTCGCGACAGCCAAGAACACTGAAGCTTTCTTT
>TRBJ2-5|.|TRBD2|TRBV4-1
CASSPGLAGETQYF
TGCGCCAGCAGCCCCGGACTAGCGGGGGAGACCCAGTACTTC
>TRBJ2-1|.|.|TRBV18
CASSPQQDNEQFF
TGTGCCAGCTCACCACAACAGGACAATGAGCAGTTCTTC
>TRBJ1-1|.|.|TRBV3-1/TRBV3-2
CASSQDLVGAFF
TGTGCCAGCAGCCAAGACCTCGTCGGAGCTTTCTTT
>TRBJ2-2|.|.|TRBV12-2
CASRRTGWNTGELFF
TGTGCAAGTCGGCGGACAGGGTGGAACACCGGGGAGCTGTTTTTT
>TRBJ2-1|.|.|TRBV9
CASGTPFRDEQFF
TGTGCCAGTGGGACTCCCTTCAGGGATGAGCAGTTCTTC
>TRBJ1-5|.|TRBD1|TRBV5-1
CASSLTGDNQPQHF
TGCGCCAGCAGCTTGACAGGGGACAATCAGCCCCAGCATTTT
>TRBJ1-4|.|.|TRBV19
CASSITGRNEKLFF
TGTGCCAGTAGTATAACAGGCCGGAATGAAAAACTGTTTTTT
>TRBJ1-6|.|TRBD1|TRBV5-4
CASSLQGVRNSPLHF
TGTGCCAGCAGCTTACAGGGGGTGAGGAATTCACCCCTCCACTTT
>TRBJ1-1|.|TRBD1|TRBV5-1
CASSGRQGMNTEAFF
TGCGCCAGCAGCGGGCGACAGGGAATGAACACTGAAGCTTTCTTT
>TRBJ1-5|.|.|TRBV4-1
CASSQDVAGWYQPQHF
TGCGCCAGCAGCCAAGATGTAGCGGGGTGGTATCAGCCCCAGCATTTT
>TRBJ1-1|.|.|TRBV3-1/TRBV3-2
CASSQVLPGNTEAFF
TGTGCCAGCAGCCAAGTTTTGCCAGGGAACACTGAAGCTTTCTTT
>TRBJ2-3|.|.|TRBV27
CASSLSYEGASTDTQYF
TGTGCCAGCAGTTTATCGTATGAAGGGGCCAGCACAGATACGCAGTATTTT
>TRBJ1-5|.|.|TRBV28
CASSTWEGKGNQPQHF
TGTGCCAGCAGTACTTGGGAGGGTAAAGGCAATCAGCCCCAGCATTTT
>TRBJ2-7|.|.|TRBV21-1
CASSERVGTGGYEQYF
TGTGCCAGCAGCGAAAGGGTAGGGACAGGGGGTTACGAGCAGTACTTC
>TRBJ1-2|.|TRBD1|TRBV29-1
CSVSIGTDYGYTF
TGCAGCGTTTCTATCGGGACAGACTATGGCTACACCTTC
>TRBJ1-1|.|TRBD1|TRBV6-2/TRBV6-3
CASSRRQGKNTEAFF
TGTGCCAGCAGTCGACGACAGGGTAAAAACACTGAAGCTTTCTTT
>TRBJ2-1|.|.|TRBV3-1/TRBV3-2
CASSQGLVGYNEQFF
TGTGCCAGCAGCCAAGGGCTAGTGGGCTACAATGAGCAGTTCTTC
>TRBJ1-3|.|.|TRBV7-8
CASSSGSFSGNTIYF
TGTGCCAGCAGCTCGGGTTCTTTTTCTGGAAACACCATATATTTT
>TRBJ2-1|.|TRBD1|TRBV4-1
CASSHETGEYNEQFF
TGCGCCAGCAGCCACGAGACAGGGGAGTACAATGAGCAGTTCTTC
>TRBJ1-5|.|TRBD1|TRBV6-5
CAAGQYNQPQHF
TGTGCCGCGGGACAGTACAATCAGCCCCAGCATTTT
>TRBJ2-3|.|.|TRBV10-1
CASSDSGVIDTQYF
TGCGCCAGCAGTGATTCGGGAGTAATAGATACGCAGTATTTT
>TRBJ1-6|.|.|TRBV27
CASKAIPRSGSYNSPLHF
TGTGCCAGCAAAGCCATCCCCCGATCCGGCTCCTATAATTCACCCCTCCACTTT
>TRBJ2-3|few|.|TRBV6-1
CASSEGQNDRSTDTQYF
TGTGCCAGCAGTGAAGGTCAGAACGACAGGAGCACAGATACGCAGTATTTT
>TRBJ2-7|.|.|TRBV28
CASSLLYEQYF
TGTGCCAGCAGTTTACTTTACGAGCAGTACTTC
>TRBJ2-2|.|TRBD2|TRBV7-9
CASSLGGSANTGELFF
TGTGCCAGCAGCTTAGGCGGGAGCGCGAACACCGGGGAGCTGTTTTTT
>TRBJ2-1|.|.|TRBV5-1
CASSRETNEQFF
TGCGCCAGCAGCCGGGAGACTAACGAGCAGTTCTTC
>TRBJ2-5|.|.|TRBV5-1
CASSVDGQETQYF
TGCGCCAGCAGCGTAGACGGGCAAGAGACCCAGTACTTC
>TRBJ2-6|.|.|TRBV5-1
CASSLGYASFSGANVLTF
TGCGCCAGCAGCTTGGGTTACGCGAGTTTCTCTGGGGCCAACGTCCTGACTTTC
>TRBJ2-5|.|.|TRBV7-6
CASSDHPAGLRETQYF
TGTGCCAGCAGCGACCATCCGGCGGGACTGAGGGAGACCCAGTACTTC
>TRBJ2-4|.|.|TRBV6-1
CASSDPRVSGKNIQYF
TGTGCCAGCAGTGACCCCAGGGTCTCGGGCAAAAACATTCAGTACTTC
>TRBJ2-1|.|TRBD2|TRBV6-5
CASSREGGQFF
TGTGCCAGCAGTAGGGAGGGAGGGCAGTTCTTC
>TRBJ2-1|.|TRBD2|TRBV6-5
CASRREPLNEQFF
TGTGCCAGCAGGCGGGAGCCCCTCAATGAGCAGTTCTTC
>TRBJ2-1|.|.|TRBV19
CASSSATIVPYNEQFF
TGTGCCAGTAGTTCCGCAACAATTGTACCCTACAATGAGCAGTTCTTC
>TRBJ2-5|.|TRBD2|TRBV6-1
CASSDLAGVQETQYF
TGTGCCAGCAGTGATCTAGCGGGGGTCCAAGAGACCCAGTACTTC
>TRBJ2-3|.|TRBD2|TRBV23-1
CARKTSGDRDTQYF
TGCGCCAGAAAGACTAGCGGGGATAGGGATACGCAGTATTTT
>TRBJ2-1|.|.|TRBV6-5
CASSRGPEDNEQFF
TGTGCCAGCAGCAGGGGTCCGGAGGACAATGAGCAGTTCTTC
>TRBJ1-5|.|.|TRBV28
CASSWGGGKSNQPQHF
TGTGCCAGCAGTTGGGGGGGCGGGAAAAGCAATCAGCCCCAGCATTTT
>TRBJ2-1|.|TRBD1|TRBV3-1/TRBV3-2
CASSRRPTGPFNNEQFF
TGTGCCAGCAGCCGTAGGCCGACAGGGCCATTTAACAATGAGCAGTTCTTC
>TRBJ2-7|.|.|TRBV19
CASSTNGVSYEQYF
TGTGCCAGTAGTACGAACGGGGTCTCCTACGAGCAGTACTTC
>TRBJ2-7|.|TRBD1|TRBV5-6
CASSFEDRGGDEQYF
TGTGCCAGCAGCTTTGAGGACAGGGGTGGCGACGAGCAGTACTTC
>TRBJ2-3|.|TRBD1|TRBV5-4
CASSQGQGSADTQYF
TGTGCCAGCAGCCAGGGACAGGGGAGTGCAGATACGCAGTATTTT
>TRBJ2-3|.|TRBD1|TRBV10-2
CASSEVRGLGYF
TGCGCCAGCAGTGAGGTTAGGGGGCTGGGGTATTTT
>TRBJ1-1|few|TRBD1|TRBV5-1
CASSPNFPGQGAGVAFF
TGCGCCAGCAGCCCCAACTTTCCGGGACAGGGGGCCGGGGTAGCTTTCTTT
>TRBJ2-2|.|.|TRBV29-1
CSVAHTNTGELFF
TGCAGCGTTGCTCACACGAACACCGGGGAGCTGTTTTTT
>TRBJ1-5|.|TRBD1|TRBV19
CASSLTGQNSNQPQHF
TGTGCCAGTAGTCTTACGGGACAGAATAGCAATCAGCCCCAGCATTTT
>TRBJ2-1|.|TRBD2|TRBV29-1
CSARGLAGYNEQFF
TGCAGCGCGAGGGGACTAGCGGGCTACAATGAGCAGTTCTTC
>TRBJ2-7|.|TRBD2|TRBV11-2
CASSSLTSGSMYEQYF
TGTGCCAGCAGCTCACTAACTAGCGGGAGTATGTACGAGCAGTACTTC
>TRBJ1-3|.|.|TRBV28
CATISGNTIYF
TGTGCCACAATCTCTGGAAACACCATATATTTT
>TRBJ2-7|.|TRBD2|TRBV19
CASNPSGITYEQYF
TGTGCCAGTAATCCTAGCGGGATTACCTACGAGCAGTACTTC
>TRBJ2-1|.|.|TRBV18
CASSPPSGSGNEQFF
TGTGCCAGCTCACCACCTTCGGGGTCAGGTAATGAGCAGTTCTTC